The clone carrying this T cell receptor (beta chain) was counted ten times or more. Its antigen is unknown. This record comes from a study of response to subunit inactivated influenza vaccine. Findings and limits, study-wide: Few additional T cells are recruited per seasonal influenza vaccination, authors suggested.

Germline CDR1 MNHEY, CDR2 SMNVEV (reference sequence). The CDR3 totals 15 residues. Trimming shortened V by 2 bases and J by 7 bases, and 17 bases separated the two germline ends. One entry per CDR3 protein, called by TCRdb with MiXCR from the RT-PCR reads. The sample has roughly 180,000 distinct CDR3 sequences; about 10% are singletons. The TCR comes from a man in his fifties who received an inactivated influenza vaccine. The chain combines TRBV27 with TRBJ2-5; D may be TRBD2 (6 bases). The sample in question was non-naive T cells sorted from PBMCs, obtained on the day of vaccination. The CDR3 region has the DNA TGTGCCAGCAGTTTACATCGGGGGAATGTGGTGACCCAGTACTTC. Amino acid sequence: CASSLHRGNVVTQYF.